The 28 T cell receptor beta chains below were found in one sample sequenced in a study of T cell repertoires in cytomegalovirus infection. TCRdb fed the reads into MiXCR, producing one record per CDR3 protein. The table lists 230,000 or so distinct CDR3 sequences, over 15% of them singletons. The specimen was CD8+ T cells from PBMCs. The origin of the receptors is a human donor in good health (CMV status not recorded). Some clones in this sample may be carry-over from other donors' samples.

The chain employs TRBV6-5 and TRBJ2-7; no clear D gene. Germline CDR1 MNHEY, CDR2 SVGAGI. The CDR3 contains 16 residues. V was trimmed by 0 bases and J by 1 base, leaving 13 bases between them. The chain's CDR3 is CASSYSWTVLSYEQYF. The CDR3 DNA follows: TGTGCCAGCAGTTACTCGTGGACGGTACTTTCCTACGAGCAGTACTTC.

V gene TRBV2 combines with J gene TRBJ1-4; D gene ambiguous. Germline loops: CDR1 SNHLY, CDR2 FYNNEI. The CDR3 has 16 amino acids. Trimming removed 0 bases from V and 7 bases from J, with 15 bases in between. In nucleotides, the CDR3 is TGTGCCAGCAGTGAAGCGGTAACGGCTCTGTCTGAAAAACTGTTTTTT. Its translation is CASSEAVTALSEKLFF.

This clonotype appeared a few times. This chain joins TRBV5-6 and TRBJ2-1; D is undetermined. This CDR3 is 14 amino acids long. Germline CDR1 SGHDT, CDR2 YYEEEE. The V gene lost 0 bases and the J gene lost 6 bases, with 10 bases spanning the gap. DNA for the CDR3: TGTGCCAGCAGCTTGGGAATTAATCCCAATGAGCAGTTCTTC. It encodes CASSLGINPNEQFF.

This clonotype was found many times. This sequence joins TRBV7-2 and TRBJ1-5; 10 nucleotides align to TRBD1. The junction had 13 bases not matched to a gene; V was cut back by 5 bases and J by 12 bases. The CDR3 runs 15 residues. Germline CDR1 SGHTA, CDR2 FQGNSA. CDR3 DNA: TGTGCCAGCAGCCCCGGGACAGGGGTCGGTGCGTACCAGCATTTT. This encodes CASSPGTGVGAYQHF. Full variable domain (remainder filled in from reference TRBV7-2 and TRBJ1-5): GAGVSQSPSNKVTEKGKDVELRCDPISGHTALYWYRQSLGQGLEFLIYFQGNSAPDKSGLPSDRFSAERTGGSVSTLTIQRTQQEDSAVYLCASSPGTGVGAYQHFGDGTRLSIL.

This clonotype has at least ten counts. This chain joins TRBV28 and TRBJ2-2; D is unresolved. Germline V gives CDR1 MDHEN, CDR2 SYDVKM. V gave up 0 bases and J gave up 7 bases, with 3 bases separating them. This CDR3 comprises 12 residues. The CDR3 here is CASSLWGGELFF. The DNA of the CDR3 is TGTGCCAGCAGTTTATGGGGCGGGGAGCTGTTTTTT. The complete variable domain, with remaining parts taken from reference TRBV28 and TRBJ2-2, reads DVKVTQSSRYLVKRTGEKVFLECVQDMDHENMFWYRQDPGLGLRLIYFSYDVKMKEKGDIPEGYSVSREKKERFSLILESASTNQTSMYLCASSLWGGELFFGEGSRLTVL.

This clonotype was found many times. This chain joins TRBV5-1 and TRBJ2-7, with TRBD1 matching 9 bases. CDR1 and CDR2 from the germline V gene are SGHRS and YFSETQ. The CDR3 is 16 residues long. V was pared by 4 bases and J by 0 bases, with 8 bases of the junction left unmatched. CDR3 in DNA: TGCGCCAGCAGCGCCGGGGACAGGGAGAGCTCCTACGAGCAGTACTTC. Its protein product is CASSAGDRESSYEQYF.

The J gene is TRBJ2-6, the V gene TRBV7-9; a weak D match, TRBD1 (6 bases). V was pared by 6 bases and J by 2 bases, with 11 bases between. The length of the CDR3 is 15 residues. Germline CDR1 is SEHNR and CDR2 is FQNEAQ (reference sequence). In nucleotides, the CDR3 is TGTGCCAGCAGATTACAGGGAGCTGGGGCCAACGTCCTGACTTTC. It translates to CASRLQGAGANVLTF.

This clonotype was recorded at least ten times. This rearrangement joins TRBV19 to TRBJ1-5; D is uncertain. From germline, CDR1 is LNHDA and CDR2 SQIVND (reference sequence). The CDR3 is 15 amino acids. Trimming cost V 5 bases and J 3 bases, with 14 bases left between them. DNA of the CDR3: TGTGCCAGTAGTCCCTATGGAGGCTCCAATCAGCCCCAGCATTTT. Its translation: CASSPYGGSNQPQHF.

This clonotype has a handful of counts. The V gene is TRBV12-3 or TRBV12-4, the J gene TRBJ2-1, with 7 bases aligning to TRBD2. There are 11 residues in the CDR3. The V gene end was trimmed by 6 bases and the J gene end by 12 bases; junction bases not matched to a gene: 5. Here the CDR3 reads CASRAGRGQFF. CDR3 sequence (DNA): TGTGCCAGCAGGGCGGGGAGGGGGCAGTTCTTC.

This clonotype was seen ten or more times. The CDR3 DNA sequence: TGTGCCAGCAGCTCCAACACTCTAGCGGAGCAGTTCTTC. The encoded protein is CASSSNTLAEQFF. The rearrangement uses TRBV6-1 and TRBJ2-1; tentative D call: TRBD2 (6 bases). The germline V gene has CDR1 MNHNS and CDR2 SASEGT. The V end lost 6 bases, the J end lost 10 bases, and 16 bases lay between the germline ends. The CDR3 spans 13 residues.

The sample holds many counts of this clonotype. The chain is built from TRBV12-3 or TRBV12-4 and TRBJ2-7, with D perhaps matching TRBD1 or TRBD2 (5 bases each). V shed 4 bases and J shed 4 bases, with 11 bases lying between them. The CDR3 consists of 13 residues. The CDR3 DNA reads as TGTGCCAGCAGTTCGAGGGGCTGGTACGAGCAGTACTTC. This gives the protein CASSSRGWYEQYF.

This clonotype was recorded a few times. This chain uses TRBV27 with TRBJ1-1, with D possibly being TRBD1 (5 bases). CDR1 and CDR2 (germline): MNHEY, SMNVEV (reference sequence). V was cut by 3 bases and J by 0 bases, with 20 bases left in between. The CDR3 spans 18 residues. This CDR3 reads CASSFLGVDGPLNTEAFF. For the CDR3, the DNA is TGTGCCAGCAGTTTTTTGGGGGTTGACGGGCCCCTGAACACTGAAGCTTTCTTT.

CDR3 sequence reads: CSARDPGQYSSYEQYF. CDR3 nucleotides: TGCAGTGCTAGAGATCCGGGACAGTACAGCTCCTACGAGCAGTACTTC. The chain has TRBV20-1 and TRBJ2-7; 7 nucleotides line up with TRBD1. Germline V gene lookup returns CDR1 DFQATT and CDR2 SNEGSKA (reference sequence). The CDR3 is made up of 16 amino acids. The V and J ends lost 0 bases and 0 bases, in that order; junction bases with no gene match: 8.

This rearrangement joins TRBV5-6 to TRBJ2-2, with D perhaps assigned TRBD1 or TRBD2 (6 bases each). This CDR3 region has 17 residues. Germline-derived CDR1 and CDR2 are SGHDT and YYEEEE. V dropped 4 bases and J dropped 0 bases, with 16 bases sitting between them. The CDR3 here is CASSGGPPGSNTGELFF. CDR3 DNA sequence: TGTGCCAGCAGCGGGGGGCCGCCCGGGTCGAACACCGGGGAGCTGTTTTTT. Looking up the rest from reference TRBV5-6 and TRBJ2-2 gives the full variable domain: DAGVTQSPTHLIKTRGQQVTLRCSPKSGHDTVSWYQQALGQGPQFIFQYYEEEERQRGNFPDRFSGHQFPNYSSELNVNALLLGDSALYLCASSGGPPGSNTGELFFGEGSRLTVL.

The chain combines TRBV28 with TRBJ2-6; 10 positions agree with TRBD1. The CDR3 runs 19 residues. Per the germline V gene, CDR1 is MDHEN and CDR2 is SYDVKM. The V segment lost 2 bases and the J segment 4 bases; nucleotides outside the gene matches: 11. CDR3 residues: CASSLGLGQGIAGANVLTF. Here the CDR3 DNA reads TGTGCCAGCAGTTTAGGTCTGGGACAGGGGATTGCAGGGGCCAACGTCCTGACTTTC.

The chain links TRBV6-4 to TRBJ1-2; D call uncertain. The CDR3 contains 17 residues. V lost 7 bases, J lost 0 bases, and 21 bases lay in between. CDR1 MRHNA and CDR2 SNTAGT come from the germline V gene. The CDR3 protein is CASKGIQEGSANYGYTF. The CDR3 nucleotides are TGTGCCAGCAAAGGTATCCAGGAAGGATCTGCTAACTATGGCTACACCTTC.

This clonotype was seen only once. The chain joins TRBV4-1 to TRBJ2-7; a weak D match, TRBD1 (6 bases). Germline V CDR1 and CDR2: MGHRA, YSYEKL. This CDR3 has 15 amino acids. Deletions cut 0 bases from V and 0 bases from J, with 9 bases between. This chain's CDR3 is CASSQEADSSYEQYF. CDR3 coding DNA: TGCGCCAGCAGCCAAGAGGCGGACAGCTCCTACGAGCAGTACTTC.

V is TRBV6-2 or TRBV6-3 and J is TRBJ2-2, with unresolved D. V was cut by 4 bases and J by 6 bases, with 6 bases left in between. This CDR3 has 12 amino acids. From germline, CDR1 is MNHEY and CDR2 SVGEGT. The CDR3 loop reads CASSLAPGELFF. In DNA form, the CDR3 reads TGTGCCAGCAGTTTGGCGCCCGGGGAGCTGTTTTTT.

Ten or more counts support this clonotype. The chain uses TRBV7-2 and TRBJ2-7; D is perhaps TRBD2 (6 bases). Per the germline V gene, CDR1 is SGHTA and CDR2 is FQGNSA. The V end lost 2 bases, the J end lost 0 bases, and 17 bases lay between the germline ends. This CDR3 has 17 residues. CDR3 loop: CASSLRDSSVPSYEQYF. The CDR3 region has the DNA TGTGCCAGCAGCTTAAGGGACTCCTCGGTCCCCTCCTACGAGCAGTACTTC.

J is TRBJ1-1 and V is TRBV29-1; the match to TRBD1 covers 7 bases. Germline lookup yields CDR1 SQVTM and CDR2 ANQGSEA. This CDR3 spans 14 amino acids. The trim removed 6 bases at V and 8 bases at J, leaving 15 bases unmatched. The CDR3 nucleotides are TGCAGCGTCGTTACCGCCGAGACAGGGCTGGAAGCTTTCTTT. This encodes CSVVTAETGLEAFF.

This clonotype has at least ten counts. The genes are TRBV7-6 and TRBJ2-2; D is uncertain. The CDR3 extends over 16 amino acids. V was cut by 1 base and J by 3 bases, with 12 bases left in between. The germline CDR1 and CDR2 sequences are SGHVS and FNYEAQ. As DNA, the CDR3 is TGTGCCAGCAGCTTAGGGACCAGCTGGGACACCGGGGAGCTGTTTTTT. It codes for CASSLGTSWDTGELFF.

This clonotype was seen only a few times. This chain uses TRBV28 with TRBJ1-4; maybe TRBD1 (5 bases). This CDR3 is 17 amino acids long. Trimming removed 5 bases from V and 1 base from J, with 17 bases in between. CDR1 and CDR2 (germline): MDHEN, SYDVKM. CDR3: CASSPRLWGGTNEKLFF. CDR3 coding DNA: TGTGCCAGCAGTCCCAGGCTCTGGGGGGGAACTAATGAAAAACTGTTTTTT.

There are a few counts of this clonotype. V usage is TRBV6-1 and J usage is TRBJ2-2; TRBD1 might be the D (5 bases). The V gene lost 6 bases and the J gene lost 3 bases, with 14 bases spanning the gap. The CDR3 length is 15 residues. From germline, CDR1 is MNHNS and CDR2 SASEGT. The CDR3 DNA reads as TGTGCCAGCAGCCCATCAGACAGATACACCGGGGAGCTGTTTTTT. It encodes CASSPSDRYTGELFF.

At least ten counts were recorded for this clonotype. The J gene is TRBJ2-5, the V gene TRBV7-6, with 8 bases aligning to TRBD2. Trimming cost V 2 bases and J 5 bases; bases outside gene matches: 10. Germline CDR1 and CDR2: SGHVS and FNYEAQ. The CDR3 loop spans 16 amino acids. The CDR3 coding sequence is TGTGCCAGCAGCTTAATCCGCGGGGGGCCGGAGGAGACCCAGTACTTC. This gives the protein CASSLIRGGPEETQYF.

The rearrangement joins TRBV20-1 to TRBJ2-1; no reliable D call. Germline values: CDR1 DFQATT, CDR2 SNEGSKA (reference sequence). Trimming pared 6 bases from V and 6 bases from J, leaving 15 bases between. CDR3 length equals 13 residues. CDR3 in DNA: TGCAGTGCCCCCTGGCAGGAAGGCAATGAGCAGTTCTTC. Amino acids: CSAPWQEGNEQFF.

Notes on this clonotype: A much bigger clone sits one base away, suggesting this may be a read error. This chain joins TRBV12-3 or TRBV12-4 and TRBJ1-1; TRBD1 is a possible D gene (6 bases). This CDR3 comprises 13 residues. Written as DNA, the CDR3 is TGTGCCTGCAGTTCGGCGGGACACGGTGAAGCTTTCTTT. Translating gives CACSSAGHGEAFF.

This clonotype was picked up a small number of times. The chain has TRBV6-4 and TRBJ2-3; a weak D match, TRBD2 (6 bases). With 3 bases removed from V and 2 bases from J, the gap between germline ends came to 9 bases. Germline lookup yields CDR1 MRHNA and CDR2 SNTAGT. The CDR3 has 14 residues. The CDR3 reads CASSERDSTDTQYF. For the CDR3, the DNA is TGTGCCAGCAGTGAAAGGGACTCCACAGATACGCAGTATTTT.

In this sample, this clonotype turned up many times. The V gene is TRBV7-9, the J gene TRBJ1-2, with D possibly being TRBD1 (6 bases). V gave up 5 bases and J gave up 7 bases, with 17 bases separating them. The CDR3 extends over 14 amino acids. Germline V gene data show CDR1 as SEHNR and CDR2 as FQNEAQ (reference sequence). CDR3 bases: TGTGCCAGCAGCCCATCTCCAGGGGCTGGTGGCTACACCTTC. Its protein is CASSPSPGAGGYTF.